One sample yielded the 25 T cell receptor beta chains listed below, sequenced in a study of OX40 agonist ivuxolimab in advanced cancers. Libraries were prepared by immunoSEQ multiplex PCR; TCRdb keeps only in-frame clonotypes and omits some of them. Here the sample spans tens of thousands of clones, 81% being singletons. The sample was CD4+ or CD8+ T cells sorted from blood, taken in a trial of the OX40 agonist ivuxolimab. The receptors originated from an adult with an advanced solid tumor such as melanoma, head and neck, liver or kidney cancer.

This chain uses TRBV29-1 with TRBJ2-3, with 12 bases aligning to TRBD2. The junction had 6 bases not matched to a gene; V was cut back by 7 bases and J by 4 bases. The CDR3 consists of 14 residues. The V gene's germline CDR1 is SQVTM and CDR2 ANQGSEA. CDR3 sequence reads: CSAPTSGRADTQYF. CDR3 nucleotides: TGCAGCGCCCCGACTAGCGGGAGAGCAGATACGCAGTATTTT.

This chain links TRBV6-5 with TRBJ2-1, with D perhaps TRBD2 (6 bases). This CDR3 region has 13 residues. V lost 6 bases, J lost 8 bases, and 14 bases lay in between. Germline V gives CDR1 MNHEY, CDR2 SVGAGI. Here the CDR3 reads CASSPGADHEQFF. The CDR3 DNA reads TGTGCCAGCAGCCCGGGAGCTGATCATGAGCAGTTCTTC.

The V gene is TRBV20-1, the J gene TRBJ1-3; D remains unclear. The V gene lost 5 bases and the J gene lost 3 bases, with 5 bases spanning the gap. Germline V lookup: CDR1 DFQATT, CDR2 SNEGSKA (reference sequence). This CDR3 is 11 amino acids long. The CDR3 sequence: CSAPLGNTIYF. Written as DNA, the CDR3 is TGCAGTGCTCCGCTTGGAAACACCATATATTTT.

This clone has only one observation. The CDR3 spells CASSPRVYEQYF. In nucleotides, the CDR3 is TGTGCCAGCTCACCAAGAGTATACGAGCAGTACTTC. The chain uses TRBV18 and TRBJ2-7; no reliable D call. The germline CDR1 and CDR2 sequences are KGHSH and LQKENI. V was cut by 2 bases and J by 4 bases, with 6 bases left in between. The CDR3 runs to 12 residues.

The chain employs TRBV28 and TRBJ1-1, with D uncertain. Trimming took 4 bases from V and 4 from J, leaving 19 bases between them. CDR1 and CDR2 (germline): MDHEN, SYDVKM. The CDR3 is 16 amino acids. The DNA of the CDR3 is TGTGCCAGCAGTTCACATATATACCTTTGGACCACTGAAGCTTTCTTT. Protein product: CASSSHIYLWTTEAFF.

The count of this clone is one. V gene TRBV5-6 combines with J gene TRBJ1-5; D not resolved. The length of the CDR3 is 13 residues. Trimming cost V 0 bases and J 5 bases, with 6 bases left between them. CDR1 and CDR2 (germline): SGHDT, YYEEEE. The CDR3 DNA reads TGTGCCAGCAGCTTGGGGGATGATCAGCCCCAGCATTTT. This translates into CASSLGDDQPQHF.

V and J are TRBV7-2 and TRBJ1-2; weak D call: TRBD1 (6 bases). Deletions cut 3 bases from V and 2 bases from J, with 7 bases between. The CDR3 covers 13 residues. Germline V gene data show CDR1 as SGHTA and CDR2 as FQGNSA. CDR3 DNA: TGTGCCAGCAGCTTTGGACAGAACTATGGCTACACCTTC. This sequence encodes CASSFGQNYGYTF.

The CDR3 region is CSVERSYEQYF. CDR3 DNA sequence: TGCAGCGTTGAGCGCAGCTACGAGCAGTACTTC. This chain uses TRBV29-1 with TRBJ2-7; no clear D. The CDR3 extends over 11 amino acids. Trimming left V 3 bases short and J 3 bases short, with 6 bases between. The germline CDR1 and CDR2 sequences are SQVTM and ANQGSEA.

This chain joins TRBV9 and TRBJ2-3, with D perhaps TRBD1 or TRBD2 (5 bases each). Germline V gene sequence: CDR1 SGDLS, CDR2 YYNGEE. The CDR3 length is 15 residues. V lost 2 bases to trimming and J lost 6 bases, with 16 bases between them. This CDR3 reads CASSVGWGSLDTQYF. The DNA for the CDR3 is TGTGCCAGCAGCGTCGGGTGGGGGAGTTTGGATACGCAGTATTTT.

This clone was seen only once. The chain has TRBV7-9 and TRBJ1-4; perhaps TRBD1 as D (6 bases). CDR3 length: 14 residues. The V gene's germline CDR1 is SEHNR and CDR2 FQNEAQ (reference sequence). V lost 6 bases and J 4 bases, leaving 12 bases between the germline ends. CDR3 sequence: CASSHSGVNEKLFF. The CDR3 nucleotides are TGTGCCAGCAGTCACTCAGGGGTTAATGAAAAACTGTTTTTT.

The rearrangement links TRBV2 to TRBJ2-1, with TRBD1 as a possible D gene (5 bases). V was clipped by 6 bases and J by 0 bases, with 24 bases between them. CDR1 is SNHLY, CDR2 FYNNEI, per germline. CDR3 size: 19 residues. CDR3 in amino acids: CASRTGDVTGQSSYNEQFF. CDR3 DNA: TGTGCCAGCAGGACGGGCGATGTGACTGGACAAAGCTCCTACAATGAGCAGTTCTTC.

The chain combines TRBV6-1 with TRBJ2-5, with D unclear. Germline V lookup: CDR1 MNHNS, CDR2 SASEGT. This CDR3 is built from 16 residues. V shed 4 bases and J shed 5 bases, with 20 bases lying between them. CDR3 protein: CASSGLFRWGSETQYF. The CDR3 coding sequence is TGTGCCAGCAGTGGCCTTTTTCGTTGGGGATCGGAGACCCAGTACTTC.

This clone was observed a handful of times. This sequence joins TRBV10-1 and TRBJ2-3; 7 bases are shared with TRBD1. The junction had 7 bases not matched to a gene; V was cut back by 8 bases and J by 2 bases. The CDR3 runs to 14 residues. Per germline, CDR1 WNHNN and CDR2 SYGVQD (reference sequence). The CDR3 region is CASRRDRDTDTQYF. The CDR3 nucleotides read TGCGCCAGCCGACGGGACAGAGACACAGATACGCAGTATTTT.

The gene calls are TRBV6-1 and TRBJ2-3; 7 nucleotides align to TRBD1. J gave up 2 bases and V 2 bases, and 7 bases lay outside the gene matches. The CDR3 has 16 amino acids. Looked up from germline, CDR1 is MNHNS and CDR2 is SASEGT. The chain's CDR3 is CASSESETGYTDTQYF. For the CDR3, the DNA is TGTGCCAGCAGTGAAAGCGAGACAGGGTACACAGATACGCAGTATTTT.

The rearrangement joins TRBV6-5 to TRBJ2-3; weak D call: TRBD2 (5 bases). The CDR3 has 14 amino acids. Between the trimmed V and J ends, which lost 0 bases and 2 bases, there was a span of 6 bases. Germline V gives CDR1 MNHEY, CDR2 SVGAGI. CDR3 DNA: TGTGCCAGCAGTTACTCCCTAGCCACAGATACGCAGTATTTT. It encodes CASSYSLATDTQYF.

V and J are TRBV9 and TRBJ2-3, with 9 bases identical to TRBD2. Germline V gene sequence: CDR1 SGDLS, CDR2 YYNGEE. CDR3 size: 15 residues. V lost 3 bases and J lost 2; bases outside the gene matches: 4. DNA for the CDR3: TGTGCCAGCAGCGCGACTAGCGGACTCACAGATACGCAGTATTTT. It is translated as CASSATSGLTDTQYF.

Of note for this clone: Relative to the germline gene, one junction end is altered; a read error may explain this. The chain joins TRBV5-1 to TRBJ2-5; D might be TRBD1 (5 bases). Germline loops: CDR1 SGHRS, CDR2 YFSETQ. The length of the CDR3 is 12 residues. DNA of the CDR3: TGCGCCAGCAGTGCGGCATGGGGCCGACGACACTTC. It codes for CASSAAWGRRHF.

This rearrangement joins TRBV9 to TRBJ1-2; the D is unclear. Germline V gene lookup returns CDR1 SGDLS and CDR2 YYNGEE. CDR3 length equals 15 residues. The germline V and J ends were trimmed by 4 bases and 4 bases, with 17 bases remaining between them. The CDR3 nucleotides are TGTGCCAGCAGCCCCGCAATCGCCGACGCCTATGGCTACACCTTC. This codes for CASSPAIADAYGYTF.

This clone appeared once. This rearrangement joins TRBV6-5 to TRBJ2-7, with a weak D call TRBD1 (6 bases). Germline CDR1 is MNHEY and CDR2 is SVGAGI. There are 15 residues in the CDR3. Between the trimmed V and J ends, which lost 0 bases and 5 bases, there was a span of 14 bases. In DNA, the CDR3 is TGTGCCAGCAGTTACTCGATACAGGGTTTGGACGAGCAGTACTTC. It specifies CASSYSIQGLDEQYF.

This chain joins TRBV9 and TRBJ2-1; 9 bases are a match to TRBD2. This CDR3 is 15 amino acids long. V lost 3 bases to trimming and J lost 4 bases; unmatched junction nucleotides: 5. Germline values: CDR1 SGDLS, CDR2 YYNGEE. The CDR3 loop reads CASSDLAGSYNEQFF. The CDR3 nucleotides are TGTGCCAGCAGCGACCTAGCGGGATCTTACAATGAGCAGTTCTTC.

This chain connects TRBV19 to TRBJ2-7; either TRBD1 or TRBD2 may fit D (5 bases each). Germline CDR1 LNHDA, CDR2 SQIVND (reference sequence). The CDR3 sequence is 15 residues long. The ends were cut back, 5 bases at V and 0 bases at J, with 14 bases in the middle. CDR3 DNA sequence: TGTGCCAGTAGTGTATCCGGGGCAAACTCCTACGAGCAGTACTTC. This sequence encodes CASSVSGANSYEQYF.

J is TRBJ1-3 and V is TRBV18; 8 nucleotides agree with TRBD1. V was clipped by 2 bases and J by 1 base; unmatched bases: 4. Per the germline V gene, CDR1 is KGHSH and CDR2 is LQKENI. The CDR3 consists of 16 residues. The CDR3 DNA follows: TGTGCCAGCTCACCAGACAGGGGACGGTCTGGAAACACCATATATTTT. This gives the protein CASSPDRGRSGNTIYF.

This chain links TRBV7-8 with TRBJ2-7; D possibly corresponds to TRBD2 (7 bases). The CDR3 contains 13 residues. Germline CDR1 and CDR2: SGHVS and FQNEAQ. V was pared by 11 bases and J by 5 bases, with 19 bases between. This CDR3 reads CAVREWGGDEQYF. The DNA for the CDR3 is TGTGCCGTAAGAGAATGGGGGGGCGACGAGCAGTACTTC.

This clone was seen a handful of times. The genes are TRBV28 and TRBJ2-2; 8 bases fit TRBD1. The trim removed 5 bases at V and 3 bases at J, leaving 8 bases unmatched. This CDR3 contains 16 residues. The germline V gene has CDR1 MDHEN and CDR2 SYDVKM. The CDR3 coding sequence is TGTGCCAGCAGTGAATTTGTGACAGGGGACACCGGGGAGCTGTTTTTT. This encodes CASSEFVTGDTGELFF.

V gene TRBV6-5 combines with J gene TRBJ2-5; D is ambiguous. Germline V gene lookup returns CDR1 MNHEY and CDR2 SVGAGI. Deletions cut 1 base from V and 1 base from J, with 10 bases between. The CDR3 is 15 residues long. Written as DNA, the CDR3 is TGTGCCAGCAGTTACTACCTGGTGTCCCAAGAGACCCAGTACTTC. Translating gives CASSYYLVSQETQYF.